This is a list of T cell receptor beta chains from one sample in a study of cytomegalovirus exposure and HLA in healthy donors. Clones were sequenced by immunoSEQ multiplex PCR, and TCRdb holds only the in-frame ones, with some missing. Of 150,000 or so clones detected, about 76% appear once; the ten largest clones hold about 1.9%. Sequences were obtained from PBMCs. Receptor source: a female donor in good health and CMV-seronegative. CDR3s include the opening cysteine and the closing phenylalanine or tryptophan. The D gene is left open where the match is weak. Clone size is shown for a subset of rows, as once, few, many or a class of expanded clone.

J gene: TRBJ1-1
D gene: -
clone size: -
V gene: TRBV11-2
CDR3 protein: CASSPSAVTEAFF
CDR3 DNA: TGTGCCAGCAGCCCCAGCGCCGTCACTGAAGCTTTCTTT

J gene: TRBJ1-1
D gene: TRBD1
clone size: -
V gene: TRBV5-6
CDR3 protein: CASTKNRGLTEAFF
CDR3 DNA: TGTGCCAGCACCAAAAACAGGGGGCTCACTGAAGCTTTCTTT

J gene: TRBJ1-2
D gene: TRBD1
clone size: -
V gene: TRBV5-1
CDR3 protein: CASSTGQGDGYTF
CDR3 DNA: TGCGCCAGCAGCACCGGACAGGGGGATGGCTACACCTTC

J gene: TRBJ2-1
D gene: TRBD2
clone size: -
V gene: TRBV7-2
CDR3 protein: CASSSLLREGEQFF
CDR3 DNA: TGTGCCAGCAGCTCCCTGTTGAGGGAGGGTGAGCAGTTCTTC

J gene: TRBJ2-3
D gene: TRBD2
clone size: -
V gene: TRBV18
CDR3 protein: CASSPTPSGRGADTQYF
CDR3 DNA: TGTGCCAGCTCACCAACCCCTAGCGGGAGGGGGGCAGATACGCAGTATTTT

J gene: TRBJ2-7
D gene: -
clone size: -
V gene: TRBV4-2
CDR3 protein: CASSQDKAREQYF
CDR3 DNA: TGTGCCAGCAGCCAAGATAAGGCCAGGGAGCAGTACTTC

J gene: TRBJ1-2
D gene: TRBD1
clone size: -
V gene: TRBV7-9
CDR3 protein: CASSPLPGQINYGYTF
CDR3 DNA: TGTGCCAGCAGCCCACTCCCGGGACAGATTAACTATGGCTACACCTTC

J gene: TRBJ2-7
D gene: TRBD1
clone size: few
V gene: TRBV27
CDR3 protein: CASSRDRGGYEQYF
CDR3 DNA: TGTGCCAGCAGCAGGGACAGGGGTGGCTACGAGCAGTACTTC

J gene: TRBJ2-1
D gene: -
clone size: -
V gene: TRBV6-4
CDR3 protein: CASSRGANYNEQFF
CDR3 DNA: TGTGCCAGCAGTCGTGGGGCTAACTACAATGAGCAGTTCTTC

J gene: TRBJ1-2
D gene: -
clone size: few
V gene: TRBV5-1
CDR3 protein: CASSPNDRFGGYTF
CDR3 DNA: TGCGCCAGCAGCCCAAACGACAGGTTTGGGGGCTACACCTTC

J gene: TRBJ2-7
D gene: -
clone size: -
V gene: TRBV2
CDR3 protein: CASSVYRTEISEQYF
CDR3 DNA: TGCGCCAGCAGTGTATACAGGACGGAGATTTCCGAGCAGTACTTC

J gene: TRBJ1-2
D gene: -
clone size: -
V gene: TRBV7-9
CDR3 protein: CASSTWGQGDYGYTF
CDR3 DNA: TGTGCCAGCAGCACATGGGGGCAGGGTGACTATGGCTACACCTTC

J gene: TRBJ1-3
D gene: TRBD1
clone size: -
V gene: TRBV5-4
CDR3 protein: CASSHRQGTGNTIYF
CDR3 DNA: TGTGCCAGCAGCCATAGACAGGGGACTGGAAACACCATATATTTT

J gene: TRBJ1-1
D gene: -
clone size: -
V gene: TRBV6-5
CDR3 protein: CASRPTGYTEAFF
CDR3 DNA: TGTGCCAGCAGGCCGACAGGATACACTGAAGCTTTCTTT

J gene: TRBJ2-7
D gene: -
clone size: -
V gene: TRBV4-1
CDR3 protein: CASSQPGVFYEQYF
CDR3 DNA: TGCGCCAGCAGCCAACCGGGAGTCTTTTACGAGCAGTACTTC

J gene: TRBJ1-5
D gene: TRBD1
clone size: -
V gene: TRBV6-6
CDR3 protein: CASRRGLGQPQHF
CDR3 DNA: TGTGCCAGCAGAAGGGGGCTCGGTCAGCCCCAGCATTTT

J gene: TRBJ1-1
D gene: -
clone size: -
V gene: TRBV29-1
CDR3 protein: CSVESSRGDTEAFF
CDR3 DNA: TGCAGCGTTGAATCCTCCAGGGGTGATACTGAAGCTTTCTTT

J gene: TRBJ1-1
D gene: -
clone size: -
V gene: TRBV27
CDR3 protein: CASSFRGYTEAFF
CDR3 DNA: TGTGCCAGCAGTTTTCGCGGATACACTGAAGCTTTCTTT

J gene: TRBJ2-5
D gene: -
clone size: -
V gene: TRBV19
CDR3 protein: CASSVSSDQETQYF
CDR3 DNA: TGTGCCAGTAGTGTCTCGTCTGACCAAGAGACCCAGTACTTC

J gene: TRBJ1-2
D gene: -
clone size: -
V gene: TRBV29-1
CDR3 protein: CSVDGINLPYGYTF
CDR3 DNA: TGCAGCGTTGACGGGATTAATTTGCCCTATGGCTACACCTTC

J gene: TRBJ2-7
D gene: -
clone size: -
V gene: TRBV30
CDR3 protein: CASAINSYEQYF
CDR3 DNA: TGTGCCTCCGCGATCAACTCCTACGAGCAGTACTTC

J gene: TRBJ1-3
D gene: -
clone size: -
V gene: TRBV29-1
CDR3 protein: CSVNPGGKDTIYF
CDR3 DNA: TGCAGCGTTAATCCGGGTGGCAAAGACACCATATATTTT

J gene: TRBJ1-5
D gene: -
clone size: -
V gene: TRBV5-1
CDR3 protein: CASSLGGENQPQHF
CDR3 DNA: TGCGCCAGCAGCCTGGGGGGAGAGAATCAGCCCCAGCATTTT

J gene: TRBJ2-7
D gene: TRBD2
clone size: -
V gene: TRBV7-2
CDR3 protein: CASSLVAGDGEQYF
CDR3 DNA: TGTGCCAGCAGCTTAGTAGCGGGAGATGGCGAGCAGTACTTC

J gene: TRBJ1-5
D gene: -
clone size: -
V gene: TRBV10-3
CDR3 protein: CAISEQGPSNQPQHF
CDR3 DNA: TGTGCCATCAGTGAGCAGGGCCCCTCAAATCAGCCCCAGCATTTT

J gene: TRBJ1-1
D gene: -
clone size: few
V gene: TRBV30
CDR3 protein: CAWSVGRVRGGTEAFF
CDR3 DNA: TGTGCCTGGAGTGTAGGTAGGGTAAGAGGGGGCACTGAAGCTTTCTTT

J gene: TRBJ2-5
D gene: -
clone size: once
V gene: TRBV6-4
CDR3 protein: CASSDLYYRFETQYF
CDR3 DNA: TGTGCCAGCAGTGACTTGTACTACAGGTTTGAGACCCAGTACTTC

J gene: TRBJ2-7
D gene: TRBD2
clone size: -
V gene: TRBV9
CDR3 protein: CASSGLGTREDEQYF
CDR3 DNA: TGTGCCAGCAGCGGACTAGGGACTAGGGAGGACGAGCAGTACTTC

J gene: TRBJ2-3
D gene: -
clone size: once
V gene: TRBV6-5
CDR3 protein: CASSYSMYLPTDTQYF
CDR3 DNA: TGTGCCAGCAGTTACTCGATGTACCTACCCACAGATACGCAGTATTTT

J gene: TRBJ2-7
D gene: -
clone size: -
V gene: TRBV5-1
CDR3 protein: CASRELSSYEQYF
CDR3 DNA: TGCGCCAGCCGGGAGTTGAGCTCCTACGAGCAGTACTTC

J gene: TRBJ2-5
D gene: TRBD2
clone size: -
V gene: TRBV9
CDR3 protein: CASSVDGSLFAGGPGTQYF
CDR3 DNA: TGTGCCAGCAGCGTAGATGGGTCTCTTTTTGCGGGAGGGCCGGGGACCCAGTACTTC

J gene: TRBJ1-4
D gene: TRBD1
clone size: -
V gene: TRBV27
CDR3 protein: CASSVRDRRKLFF
CDR3 DNA: TGTGCCAGCAGTGTCCGGGACAGGAGGAAACTGTTTTTT

J gene: TRBJ2-1
D gene: -
clone size: -
V gene: TRBV12-5
CDR3 protein: CAGGRGGYNEQFF
CDR3 DNA: TGTGCTGGGGGCCGCGGGGGATACAATGAGCAGTTCTTC

J gene: TRBJ2-3
D gene: -
clone size: -
V gene: TRBV6-5
CDR3 protein: CASSPGAKDTQYF
CDR3 DNA: TGTGCCAGCTCCCCGGGAGCTAAAGATACGCAGTATTTT

J gene: TRBJ2-1
D gene: -
clone size: -
V gene: TRBV2
CDR3 protein: CASRGGGYNEQFF
CDR3 DNA: TGTGCCAGCAGGGGTGGGGGGTACAATGAGCAGTTCTTC

J gene: TRBJ2-1
D gene: -
clone size: -
V gene: TRBV6-5
CDR3 protein: CASSYGGVYNEQFF
CDR3 DNA: TGTGCCAGCAGTTATGGCGGGGTTTACAATGAGCAGTTCTTC

J gene: TRBJ1-3
D gene: -
clone size: -
V gene: TRBV6-6
CDR3 protein: CASSPYRESGNTIYF
CDR3 DNA: TGTGCCAGCAGTCCCTACAGGGAAAGTGGAAACACCATATATTTT

J gene: TRBJ2-1
D gene: -
clone size: -
V gene: TRBV5-6
CDR3 protein: CASTWGDSDEQFF
CDR3 DNA: TGTGCCAGCACCTGGGGGGATTCGGATGAGCAGTTCTTC

J gene: TRBJ2-7
D gene: -
clone size: -
V gene: TRBV5-1
CDR3 protein: CASSTGLEGYEQYF
CDR3 DNA: TGCGCCAGCAGCACGGGACTGGAGGGATACGAGCAGTACTTC

J gene: TRBJ2-3
D gene: -
clone size: -
V gene: TRBV6-1
CDR3 protein: CASSEGTVTDTQYF
CDR3 DNA: TGTGCCAGCAGTGAAGGGACAGTCACAGATACGCAGTATTTT

J gene: TRBJ2-1
D gene: -
clone size: -
V gene: TRBV6-1
CDR3 protein: CASRGGRSGDNEQFF
CDR3 DNA: TGTGCCAGCAGGGGGGGGCGCAGCGGCGACAATGAGCAGTTCTTC

J gene: TRBJ1-1
D gene: TRBD1
clone size: -
V gene: TRBV11-2
CDR3 protein: CASSFMGRGAFF
CDR3 DNA: TGTGCCAGCAGCTTCATGGGCAGGGGGGCTTTCTTT

J gene: TRBJ1-1
D gene: -
clone size: -
V gene: TRBV7-8
CDR3 protein: CASIREGGMNTEAFF
CDR3 DNA: TGTGCCAGCATTCGGGAGGGAGGGATGAACACTGAAGCTTTCTTT

J gene: TRBJ2-1
D gene: TRBD2
clone size: -
V gene: TRBV5-1
CDR3 protein: CASRLATLLDEQFF
CDR3 DNA: TGCGCCAGCAGACTAGCGACGTTGTTGGATGAGCAGTTCTTC

J gene: TRBJ2-2
D gene: -
clone size: -
V gene: TRBV4-2
CDR3 protein: CASSQGEVTGELFF
CDR3 DNA: TGTGCCAGCAGCCAAGGGGAGGTCACCGGGGAGCTGTTTTTT

J gene: TRBJ2-1
D gene: TRBD2
clone size: few
V gene: TRBV19
CDR3 protein: CASSIGSLAVYNEQFF
CDR3 DNA: TGTGCCAGTAGTATAGGTAGTCTAGCGGTCTACAATGAGCAGTTCTTC

J gene: TRBJ1-1
D gene: -
clone size: few
V gene: TRBV5-5
CDR3 protein: CATVRSPNTEAFF
CDR3 DNA: TGTGCCACAGTGCGGTCCCCGAACACTGAAGCTTTCTTT

J gene: TRBJ2-7
D gene: TRBD1
clone size: -
V gene: TRBV5-1
CDR3 protein: CASRGQGVPYEQYF
CDR3 DNA: TGCGCCAGCAGAGGACAGGGGGTCCCCTACGAGCAGTACTTC

J gene: TRBJ2-7
D gene: -
clone size: -
V gene: TRBV18
CDR3 protein: CASSPRIDEQYF
CDR3 DNA: TGTGCCAGCTCGCCTAGGATAGACGAGCAGTACTTC

J gene: TRBJ2-7
D gene: TRBD1
clone size: -
V gene: TRBV5-1
CDR3 protein: CASGDSLSYEQYF
CDR3 DNA: TGCGCCAGCGGGGACAGCCTCAGCTACGAGCAGTACTTC

J gene: TRBJ2-3
D gene: TRBD1
clone size: few
V gene: TRBV10-3
CDR3 protein: CAISGRGQGITDTQYF
CDR3 DNA: TGTGCCATCAGTGGCAGGGGACAGGGAATCACAGATACGCAGTATTTT

J gene: TRBJ1-1
D gene: TRBD1
clone size: -
V gene: TRBV28
CDR3 protein: CASSPPGTGFPQAFF
CDR3 DNA: TGTGCCAGCAGTCCTCCCGGGACAGGGTTTCCTCAAGCTTTCTTT

J gene: TRBJ1-5
D gene: -
clone size: -
V gene: TRBV5-1
CDR3 protein: CASSLVGGADQPQHF
CDR3 DNA: TGCGCCAGCAGCCTGGTGGGGGGGGCAGATCAGCCCCAGCATTTT

J gene: TRBJ1-1
D gene: TRBD1
clone size: -
V gene: TRBV6-5
CDR3 protein: CASSYRGQNTEAFF
CDR3 DNA: TGTGCCAGCAGCTACAGGGGTCAAAACACTGAAGCTTTCTTT